This T cell receptor (beta chain) was identified in a study of beta chain features in type 1 diabetes. All of the isolated RNA was reverse transcribed, so expressed TCRB transcripts were sequenced. TCRdb's copy holds only in-frame clones and misses some; the assay was immunoSEQ multiplex PCR. The repertoire has 810,000 or so clones, roughly a sixth of them found once; the top ten carry 0.023%. There are 15 residues in the CDR3. Per the germline V gene, CDR1 is SGHTA and CDR2 is FQGTGA. V was clipped by 4 bases and J by 5 bases; unmatched bases: 4. Worth noting for this clone: The same CDR3 also results from other DNA sequences found in this sample.

This clonotype was sampled from a woman aged 18-35 years in good health. The specimen sequenced was naive CD4+ T cells from blood. The chain carries TRBV7-3 and TRBJ2-1, with 11 positions matching TRBD2. The CDR3: CASSSGTSGNNEQFF. In DNA form, the CDR3 reads TGTGCCAGCAGCTCCGGGACTAGCGGAAACAATGAGCAGTTCTTC.